This T cell receptor (beta chain) was captured by sequencing in a study of blood T cell repertoires in COVID-19. Overall study: Researchers got acute and convalescent COVID-19 samples from the United States, Italy and Spain. PBMCs, B-cell-depleted T cells, or T cells were the source of the cDNA or gDNA that made up the material.

Original processing notes: For nucleated cells, counts were estimated from reference gene primer amplification. The table came from immunoSEQ multiplex PCR; TCRdb's copy has only in-frame clones and leaves some out. From that table come the V and J calls and clone size; the DNA was used to work out D and trimming. This table holds some 260,000 clones, about 87% found once. The V end was cut by 1 base, the J end by 9 bases, with 13 bases between. Germline V lookup: CDR1 MGHRA, CDR2 YSYEKL. The CDR3 spans 14 residues. The rearrangement uses TRBV4-1 and TRBJ1-3; a weak D match, TRBD1 (5 bases). The sequence was collected from a woman aged 30 to 39 with COVID-19, enrolled during active disease. Sequenced input: peripheral blood. CDR3 sequence (DNA): TGCGCCAGCAGCCAAGTAACCGCCGGGGGCACCATATATTTT. Protein sequence: CASSQVTAGGTIYF.